These 17 T cell receptor beta chains came from one sample sequenced in a study of cytomegalovirus exposure and HLA in healthy donors. Primers: 60 Vbeta forward and 13 Jbeta reverse. Method: immunoSEQ multiplex PCR; TCRdb's copy keeps in-frame clones and lacks some. The sample records 150,000 to 200,000 clones, 70% to 85% being singletons. Sequenced: PBMCs. Every receptor here comes from a human donor in good health.

The chain carries TRBV5-3 and TRBJ2-5; the D is unclear. TRBV5-3 is flagged as an ORF with uncertain function. V dropped 0 bases and J dropped 5 bases, with 11 bases sitting between them. The CDR3 is made up of 14 amino acids. The CDR3 reads CARSLVPVLETQYF. The CDR3 DNA follows: TGTGCCAGAAGCTTGGTCCCGGTTCTGGAGACCCAGTACTTC.

This chain connects TRBV7-2 to TRBJ1-2; TRBD1 matches at 9 bases. Unmatched junction bases numbered 5, after V lost 4 bases and J lost 8 bases. Germline CDR1 reads SGHTA; CDR2 reads FQGNSA. This CDR3 comprises 13 residues. CDR3 sequence reads: CASSSGQGLGYTF. As DNA, the CDR3 is TGTGCCAGCAGCTCAGGACAGGGGCTAGGCTACACCTTC.

The chain has TRBV27 and TRBJ2-5; 9 bases map to TRBD2. The J call may be wrong; the DNA end is better matched by TRBJ2-7. CDR3 length: 14 amino acids. Germline CDR1 reads MNHEY; CDR2 reads SMNVEV (reference sequence). CDR3 amino acids: CASSDGLAGYEQYF. Written as DNA, the CDR3 is TGTGCCAGCAGTGATGGCCTAGCGGGGTACGAGCAGTACTTC.

In this sample, this clone turned up once. The gene calls are TRBV7-2 and TRBJ2-7, with a possible D match to TRBD2 (5 bases). Germline V CDR1 and CDR2: SGHTA, FQGNSA. This CDR3 comprises 14 residues. V gave up 5 bases and J gave up 5 bases, with 16 bases separating them. The CDR3 protein is CASSPSGSFNEQYF. CDR3 nucleotide sequence: TGTGCCAGCAGCCCCAGCGGCAGTTTCAACGAGCAGTACTTC.

CDR3 region: CATSGGQVINEKLFF. CDR3 nucleotides: TGTGCCACCAGCGGCGGACAGGTGATAAATGAAAAACTGTTTTTT. The chain carries TRBV15 and TRBJ1-4; 7 nucleotides align to TRBD1. This CDR3 is built from 15 residues. Per germline, CDR1 LNHNV and CDR2 YYDKDF (reference sequence). V dropped 5 bases and J dropped 5; count of bases not matched to a gene: 8.

V gene TRBV25-1 combines with J gene TRBJ1-6; 7 bases line up with TRBD1. Germline V CDR1 and CDR2: MGHDK, SYGVNS. V was pared by 9 bases and J by 9 bases, with 8 bases of the junction left unmatched. This CDR3 comprises 13 residues. The CDR3 DNA reads as TGTGCCAGGGGGACGGGGGACAGTTCACCCCTCCACTTT. Its translation is CARGTGDSSPLHF.

This clone was found a few times. The chain uses TRBV7-2 and TRBJ2-1; 11 bases agree with TRBD2. The V gene's germline CDR1 is SGHTA and CDR2 FQGNSA. The CDR3 is 15 amino acids. The J segment lost 6 bases and the V segment lost 2 bases, leaving 3 bases of the junction unmatched. DNA for the CDR3: TGTGCCAGCAGCTTATCTAGCGGGGGGCGCAATGAGCAGTTCTTC. Translating gives CASSLSSGGRNEQFF.

This clone was picked up one time. The chain carries TRBV7-9 and TRBJ2-1, with TRBD2 matching 13 bases. The CDR3 has 17 amino acids. Per germline, CDR1 SEHNR and CDR2 FQNEAQ (reference sequence). V lost 5 bases, J lost 7 bases, and 11 bases stayed unmatched. The chain's CDR3 is CASSPSTSGGARNEQFF. The CDR3 DNA sequence: TGTGCCAGCAGCCCATCAACTAGCGGGGGGGCTAGGAATGAGCAGTTCTTC.

Concerning this clone: Other nucleotide sequences from this sample produce the same CDR3. This sequence joins TRBV2 and TRBJ1-5; D is unclear. The V and J ends lost 6 bases and 0 bases respectively, with 9 bases between them. The germline V gene encodes CDR1 SNHLY and CDR2 FYNNEI. The CDR3 has 14 residues. CDR3 region: CASRTDYSNQPQHF. CDR3 nucleotides: TGTGCCAGCAGGACCGACTATAGCAATCAGCCCCAGCATTTT.

The CDR3 DNA is TGTGCCAGCCCTGCAGGGGATTCACCCCTCCACTTT. This codes for CASPAGDSPLHF. The V and J genes are TRBV21-1 and TRBJ1-6; the table's D call of TRBD1 was not tested on the DNA. TRBV21-1 is listed as a pseudogene. This CDR3 region has 12 residues.

To note about this clone: Relative to the germline gene, one junction end is altered; a read error may explain this. This chain uses TRBV9 with TRBJ1-6; 7 nucleotides align to TRBD1. The V gene's germline CDR1 is SGDLS and CDR2 YYNGEE. The CDR3 is 13 residues long. CDR3 DNA: TGTGCCAGCAGCGTAGCTAAAGGGGACAGCATGTACTTT. It translates to CASSVAKGDSMYF. Combining the CDR3 with reference TRBV9 and TRBJ1-6 gives the whole variable domain DSGVTQTPKHLITATGQRVTLRCSPRSGDLSVYWYQQSLDQGLQFLIQYYNGEERAKGNILERFSAQQFPDLHSELNLSSLELGDSALYFCASSVAKGDSMYFGNGTRLTVT.

V usage is TRBV5-6 and J usage is TRBJ2-5; D is possibly TRBD1 (6 bases). The length of the CDR3 is 14 residues. The germline V and J ends were trimmed by 4 bases and 5 bases, with 15 bases remaining between them. In germline, CDR1 is SGHDT, CDR2 YYEEEE. CDR3: CASSGTGFEETQYF. The CDR3 nucleotides are TGTGCCAGCAGCGGAACAGGGTTCGAGGAGACCCAGTACTTC.

This clone was recorded a few times. The gene calls are TRBV11-2 and TRBJ2-7; 14 nucleotides match TRBD2. V was clipped by 1 base and J by 3 bases; unmatched bases: 5. There are 17 residues in the CDR3. Germline V CDR1 and CDR2: SGHAT, FQNNGV. CDR3 protein: CASSLGGTSGGHYEQYF. CDR3 DNA sequence: TGTGCCAGCAGCTTAGGGGGGACTAGCGGGGGCCACTACGAGCAGTACTTC.

This chain uses TRBV30 with TRBJ1-1; 9 bases align to TRBD1. V was pared by 3 bases and J by 6 bases, with 5 bases of the junction left unmatched. The germline gives CDR1 GTSNPN, CDR2 SVGIG (reference sequence). The CDR3 is 13 residues long. The CDR3 DNA sequence: TGTGCCTGGAGCCGAGGACAGGGGTCTGAAGCTTTCTTT. It yields the protein CAWSRGQGSEAFF.

The gene calls are TRBV11-2 and TRBJ1-2; 9 bases line up with TRBD1. V was clipped by 3 bases and J by 9 bases; unmatched bases: 8. The CDR3 consists of 14 residues. Germline V gives CDR1 SGHAT, CDR2 FQNNGV. The CDR3 nucleotides are TGTGCCAGCAGCTTCGGTCGGGACAGGGATAGCTACACCTTC. Its protein product is CASSFGRDRDSYTF. Using reference TRBV11-2 and TRBJ1-2 for the parts outside the CDR3, the full variable domain is EAGVAQSPRYKIIEKRQSVAFWCNPISGHATLYWYQQILGQGPKLLIQFQNNGVVDDSQLPKDRFSAERLKGVDSTLKIQPAKLEDSAVYLCASSFGRDRDSYTFGSGTRLTVV.

The rearrangement uses TRBV7-9 and TRBJ2-7; tentative D call: TRBD2 (6 bases). The CDR3 has 14 amino acids. CDR1 and CDR2 from the germline V gene are SEHNR and FQNEAQ (reference sequence). Trimming took 5 bases from V and 4 from J, leaving 15 bases between them. The CDR3 spells CASSRPGRGYEQYF. CDR3 bases: TGTGCCAGCAGCCGACCGGGACGGGGGTACGAGCAGTACTTC. The full variable domain, with the rest looked up from reference TRBV7-9 and TRBJ2-7, is DTGVSQNPRHKITKRGQNVTFRCDPISEHNRLYWYRQTLGQGPEFLTYFQNEAQLEKSRLLSDRFSAERPKGSFSTLEIQRTEQGDSAMYLCASSRPGRGYEQYFGPGTRLTVT.

Worth noting for this clone: This CDR3 is also generated by other DNA sequences in the sample. The rearrangement uses TRBV11-2 and TRBJ2-7, with D perhaps matching TRBD1 (5 bases). Germline values: CDR1 SGHAT, CDR2 FQNNGV. V was pared by 1 base and J by 7 bases, with 11 bases between. The CDR3 covers 13 residues. CDR3: CASSLVQGWEQYF. The DNA for the CDR3 is TGTGCCAGCAGCTTAGTTCAGGGTTGGGAGCAGTACTTC.